This entry features one T cell receptor beta chain sequence. Its specificity is not known. The data derive from a study of blood T cells in healthy people across ages. The CDR3 is 16 amino acids. CDR1 is SGHTA and CDR2 is FQGNSA in the germline V gene. Unmatched junction bases numbered 4, after V lost 3 bases and J lost 6 bases. Study-level findings and limits: Researchers report that TCR beta diversity correlated strongly with naive T cell percentage. TCR beta diversity, measured per million T cells, fell in a roughly linear way with age. Long-lived donors had more naive CD4+ cells and higher diversity than aged donors.

Alongside a J-beta primer mix, a sample-barcoded 5' primer served in a second PCR lasting 7 to 11 cycles. From the 5' RACE reads, TCRdb called clonotypes with MiXCR, one entry per CDR3 protein. The profile shows over a million distinct CDR3 sequences, roughly 43% of them singletons. The chain links TRBV7-2 to TRBJ2-1; 14 nucleotides align to TRBD2. The specimen was blood. This TCR was recovered from a woman in her late teens or twenties in good health. The CDR3 DNA is TGTGCCAGCAGCTTCGGACTAGCGGGAGGTACCAATGAGCAGTTCTTC. This translates into CASSFGLAGGTNEQFF.